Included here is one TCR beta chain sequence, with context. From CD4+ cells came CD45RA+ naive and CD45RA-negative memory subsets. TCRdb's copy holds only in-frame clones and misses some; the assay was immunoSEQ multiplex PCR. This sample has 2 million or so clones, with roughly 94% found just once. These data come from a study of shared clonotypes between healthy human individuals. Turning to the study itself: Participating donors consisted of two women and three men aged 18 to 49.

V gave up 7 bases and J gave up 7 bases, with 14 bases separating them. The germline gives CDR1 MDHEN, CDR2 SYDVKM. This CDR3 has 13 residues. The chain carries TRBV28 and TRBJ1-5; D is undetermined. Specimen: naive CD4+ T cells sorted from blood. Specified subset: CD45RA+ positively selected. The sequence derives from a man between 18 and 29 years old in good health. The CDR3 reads CASKGQREQPQHF. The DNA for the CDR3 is TGTGCCAGCAAAGGTCAGAGGGAACAGCCCCAGCATTTT.